This T cell receptor beta chain emerged from a study of cytomegalovirus exposure and HLA in healthy donors (dated 2017 in TCRdb). Describing the broader study: An earlier analysis of 587 of the donors reported 250 to 300 Gb of sequence data and some 120 million unique TCR beta sequences from about 200 million T cells. A later analysis re-analyzed previously published TCR beta repertoires from 660 or so donors and added high-resolution HLA genotyping to study TCR occurrence patterns. Among 350 to 400 genotyped donors of the cohort, an average of approximately 240,000 unique TCR beta nucleotide sequences were sequenced per donor, roughly 20% of them non-productive. The number of donors typed differed by locus, with 629-630 for A, B, C, DRB1 and DQB1, around 500 for DQA1, 600 to 610 for DPA1, and 450 to 480 for DPB1. About five DR-DQ haplotypes were treated as single units for association and clustering because of strong linkage in the cohort. In a later genetic analysis, genome-wide SNP genotypes for about 65% of the 666 donors were used, and that subset was treated as a discovery cohort. In an earlier analysis of 587 of the donors, high-throughput TCR beta sequencing was used to judge whether each TCR beta V gene segment behaved as functional or pseudogenic. The aim of the study was to test whether cataloging public T cell receptors could identify signatures of past pathogen exposure. Using immunosequencing, the study profiled T cell repertoires from fewer than 700 subjects and related those repertoires to cytomegalovirus serostatus. An early release covering some 640 HLA-typed donors comprised about 310 gigabases of sequencing data and 85 million to 100 million unique TCR sequences. Among the roughly 400 genotyped donors, approximately 81% belonged to the genetic ancestry cluster associated with self-reported Caucasian donors. Donor age, sex, ethnicity and CMV serostatus were compiled together with the repertoire data. A separate validation cohort of 100 to 150 different subjects was used in addition to the roughly 640-subject first cohort. HLA typing covered class I and class II loci at four-digit resolution. The later analysis used no new phenotypic data to find candidate immune exposures, relying instead on TCR beta sequences and their occurrence across donors. To predict cytomegalovirus infection status, the study brought together high-throughput TCR immunosequencing, statistical association of individual TCRs with disease status, and machine learning. All discovery cohort repertoires had been generated using a single sequencing platform.

What the work shows at the level of the full study, not this receptor alone: A few of the identified cytomegalovirus-associated TCR beta chains were confirmed in vitro to be specific for cytomegalovirus antigens. Sequencing depth was assumed to be roughly uniform across donors in the presence/absence analyses, though that assumption may not hold. The classifier was reported to diagnose cytomegalovirus status with high specificity and sensitivity in both the original cohort and the validation cohort. Most CMV-associated TCR beta chains appeared to be HLA-restricted in a later analysis, and the HLA associations seemed to be driven largely by CMV exposure. Strong co-occurrence of HLA alleles, especially DR and DQ, made assigning TCR associations to individual alleles difficult. Most TCR sequences were seen in very few donors, while some public TCRs were found in many individuals. According to a later analysis, parvovirus B19, influenza, CMV and Epstein-Barr virus appeared linked to several top co-occurrence clusters. Linkage disequilibrium might explain the correlated functional status among segregating V segments, but an unknown experimental factor could not be ruled out. It was suggested by the authors that the approach could potentially be generalized to other disease states and immunological phenotypes. Specific HLA alleles were associated with over 15,000 TCR beta sequences at a false discovery rate of 0.05 in a later analysis. A cluster of highly shared sequence variants was judged likely to represent a technical artifact of the sequencing pipeline. Only TCR beta chains were sequenced in this cohort, and the absence of alpha or paired-chain data limited detectable features. An earlier analysis of several hundred of the donors showed that most TCR beta V segments appeared in productive rearrangements either about 87% or about 30% of the time, which broadly matched IMGT annotations. An association between a missense DCLRE1C variant and V-gene and J-gene trimming of TCR beta chains was found in a later genetic analysis and replicated in an independent cohort. Some IMGT-functional V segments, including TRBV6-2 and TRBV6-3, could not be distinguished by the 87-base-pair reads and were therefore excluded. In a later analysis, HLA-associated TCR beta chains were found to be more clonally expanded and to have lower generation probabilities than equally common non-associated chains. In the study, 150 to 200 TCR beta chains were listed as associated with cytomegalovirus. According to a later analysis, TCR association rates differed among HLA loci, with DRB1 alleles showing the most associated TCRs and HLA-C alleles showing the fewest. A further reported finding was that TCR beta sequences accurately predicted the HLA-A and HLA-B alleles for most subjects in the first cohort. The only immune exposure information available for the cohort was CMV serostatus. HLA typing was unavailable for some donors at each locus, so association tests used only the typed subset. According to a later genetic analysis, donors in an Asian-associated ancestry cluster had fewer N-insertions in productive TCRs than the approximately 610-donor mean. The earlier analysis of 587 of the donors excluded over 15 rarely observed V segments, including chromosome 9 orphons, because counts were too low.

The cohort was made up of approximately 700 healthy bone marrow donors. All cohort members were sampled while nominally healthy, although unrecorded immune exposures were likely present. The donor tested CMV seropositive, placing the donor among the 310 or so seropositive members of the cohort. Every donor gave a peripheral blood sample, and the peripheral blood mononuclear cells from that sample were used for TCR beta sequencing. Genomic DNA was extracted from the blood cell samples with the Qiagen DNeasy Blood Extraction Kit. CDR3 length: 17 amino acids, cysteine to phenylalanine. Of all the DNA, just the CDR3 is kept, 51 bases in frame from base 1. Trimmed from V: 0 bases; trimmed from J: 2 bases; junction bases lacking a gene match: 7. From the germline V gene, CDR1 is MGHDK and CDR2 is SYGVNS. The receptor library was made with the immunoSEQ multiplex PCR assay. A mixture of 60 forward primers for TCR Vbeta segments and 13 reverse primers for TCR Jbeta segments was used in the multiplex PCR. Amplification of the CDR3 region of rearranged TCR beta genes was performed with a multiplex PCR assay on genomic DNA. On the Illumina HiSeq System, the amplified TCR beta libraries were sequenced as 87-base-pair reads. In the paper's pipeline: Across the 640 or so repertoires, a later analysis counted about 81 million unique TCR beta chains, some 11 million of which were shared by at least two donors. Raw reads were error-corrected and collapsed into unique sequences by a nearest-neighbor algorithm in which closely related sequences were merged to remove PCR and sequencing errors. CDR3 sequences were aligned to IMGT reference sequences to assign V, D and J gene segments. For a sequence to be retained, a match of at least six nucleotides to both a V gene segment and a J gene segment was required. Rearrangements were called productive when the CDR3 lacked stop codons and stayed in frame with V and J; all others were non-productive. Following IMGT convention, CDR3 was defined as the stretch from the second conserved V-encoded cysteine up to the conserved J-encoded phenylalanine. In an earlier analysis of 500 to 650 of the donors, sequences lacking an unambiguous match to a single V gene segment were excluded. In an earlier analysis of approximately 590 of the donors, a V segment was called functional when productive rearrangements were above 56.7%, and segregating when the standard deviation between donors exceeded 5%. A statistical classification framework was built for diagnosing cytomegalovirus status from the catalog of TCR beta chain sequences. In a later analysis, V and J genes were assigned by comparing TCR nucleotide sequences against IMGT/GENE-DB human TR gene sequences. A later analysis assigned CDR3 sequences and most-parsimonious VDJ recombination scenarios with the TCRdist pipeline. A later analysis defined each TCR beta chain by its CDR3 amino acid sequence plus V-gene family, and excluded reads lacking a unique V-gene family. As a way to deal with suspected cross-contamination and a sequencing artifact, a later analysis dropped 500 to 700 nucleotide sequences that were highly shared and had low generation probability. For each public chain, a later analysis derived a clonal expansion index from normalized ranks of inferred template counts within each repertoire. A later analysis computed generation probabilities with a VDJ recombination model fitted to out-of-frame rearrangements, and checked the results against IGoR. Hypergeometric tests were used in a later analysis to score TCR-TCR, TCR-HLA and TCR-CMV co-occurrence, with a repertoire-size bias correction applied to the TCR pairs. In a later analysis, false discovery rates were estimated by permuting HLA or CMV assignments 20 times. In a later analysis, co-occurring TCRs were grouped with DBSCAN, and TCRdist sequence similarity was added when clustering was performed within HLA-allele-positive subsets. Co-occurrence clustering excluded repertoires with fewer than 30,000 or more than 120,000 public chains, plus five with anomalous nucleotide sharing. In its TCRdb copy, this immuneACCESS table keeps in-frame sequences only and misses some clones. Where compared with another copy, unresolved V genes explain less than half of these, and the others have no known cause. D and trimming come from the DNA, and the V and J calls and clone size come from that table. The sample's clone listing holds around 57,000 clones. The ten biggest clones cover approximately 9.9% of the sample.

Details on this clone: Its antigen is currently not known.

The rearrangement joined TRBV25-1 to TRBJ2-3; TRBD2 lines up with 8 middle nucleotides. The sequenced sample was PBMCs. The sequence was collected from a woman aged 45-65 years in good health and CMV-seropositive. CDR3 loop: CASSEYRLAGHTDTQYF. The base sequence is TGTGCCAGCAGTGAATATCGGTTAGCGGGGCACACAGATACGCAGTATTTT.